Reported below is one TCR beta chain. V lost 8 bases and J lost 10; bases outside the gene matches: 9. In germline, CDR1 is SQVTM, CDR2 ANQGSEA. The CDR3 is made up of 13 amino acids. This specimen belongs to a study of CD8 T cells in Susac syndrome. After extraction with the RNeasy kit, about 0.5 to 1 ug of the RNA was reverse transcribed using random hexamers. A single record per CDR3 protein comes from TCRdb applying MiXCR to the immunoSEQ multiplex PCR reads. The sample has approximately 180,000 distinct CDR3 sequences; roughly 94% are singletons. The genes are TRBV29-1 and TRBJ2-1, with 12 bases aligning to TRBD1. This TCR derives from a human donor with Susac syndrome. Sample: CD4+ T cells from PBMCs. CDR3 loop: CSFSGTGGGEQFF. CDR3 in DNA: TGCAGCTTCAGCGGGACAGGGGGCGGCGAGCAGTTCTTC.